This entry features one T cell receptor (beta chain) sequence. The antigen is undetermined. The sample comes from a study of T cell responses to AZD1222 COVID-19 vaccine. Using immunoSEQ multiplex PCR, the repertoire was profiled, and TCRdb retains in-frame clones only, with some absent. The sample has about 75,000 clones, roughly 87% seen once. Study-wide points: Females outnumbered males among donors, who were mostly white British; clonal diversity was possibly underestimated.

The CDR3 consists of 16 residues. V was clipped by 4 bases and J by 7 bases; unmatched bases: 10. CDR1 and CDR2 (germline): LGHNA, YSLEER. The starting material was peripheral blood, obtained 28 days after the second AZD1222 dose. The chain has TRBV4-3 and TRBJ1-2, with 12 bases fitting TRBD1. The source is an adult who received the AZD1222 COVID-19 vaccine. CDR3 amino acids: CASSLLGGQGAGGYTF. In DNA, the CDR3 is TGCGCCAGCAGCCTCTTGGGGGGACAGGGGGCGGGTGGCTACACCTTC.